Listed below are T cell receptor beta chains from one sample, sequenced in a study of shared clonotypes between healthy human individuals. The method was immunoSEQ multiplex PCR; TCRdb's version includes in-frame clones alone and lacks a portion of them. The top ten hold roughly 1.2% of the sample, which has 1.4 million to 1.5 million clones, roughly 95% seen once. The specimen was naive CD4+ T cells sorted from blood. Source of these receptors: a man aged 25-45 years in good health. The CDR3 runs from the conserved cysteine through the conserved F or W. A D gene is named only where the DNA matches it firmly. Only part of the rows carry a size: once, few, many, or a class if the clone is expanded.

v_gene,abundance,j_gene,d_gene,CDR3nt,CDR3aa
TRBV10-3,-,TRBJ2-5,-,TGTGCCAGCAGTAAACAGGCGAACCAAGAGACCCAGTACTTC,CASSKQANQETQYF
TRBV29-1,-,TRBJ1-4,-,TGCAGCGTCGAGGGACCGTTTAATGAAAAACTGTTTTTT,CSVEGPFNEKLFF
TRBV19,-,TRBJ2-7,-,TGTGCCAGTAGCCTAGGAGGGGGGACCTACGAGCAGTACTTC,CASSLGGGTYEQYF
TRBV4-2,once,TRBJ2-7,-,TGTGCCAGCAGCCAAGGTGATACCGCCTACGAGCAGTACTTC,CASSQGDTAYEQYF
TRBV2,-,TRBJ1-1,-,TGTGCCAGCAGTGAACAGACCTCGGCTGAAGCTTTCTTT,CASSEQTSAEAFF
TRBV30,once,TRBJ1-1,-,TGTGCCTGGAGTCCCAGACCCGGACGGCTGCTGAACACTGAAGCTTTCTTT,CAWSPRPGRLLNTEAFF
TRBV15,-,TRBJ2-7,-,TGTGCCACCAGCAGAGATCCCAACGAGCAGTACTTC,CATSRDPNEQYF
TRBV7-2,-,TRBJ2-7,-,TGTGCCAGCAGCTTACCGGGATTCTACGAGCAGTACTTC,CASSLPGFYEQYF
TRBV19,-,TRBJ2-7,-,TGTGCCAGTAGTCTCGGATACGAGCAGTACTTC,CASSLGYEQYF
TRBV10-2,-,TRBJ1-4,-,TGCGCCAGCAGTCCCAGGGCAGAGCAGGAAAAACTGTTTTTT,CASSPRAEQEKLFF
TRBV29-1,-,TRBJ2-7,-,TGCAGCGGCCTAGGGGGGGGCTCCTACGAGCAGTACTTC,CSGLGGGSYEQYF
TRBV5-5,-,TRBJ2-5,TRBD2,TGTGCCAGCACAATCGGGGGAGGGGAGACCCAGTACTTC,CASTIGGGETQYF
TRBV5-1,-,TRBJ2-3,TRBD2,TGCGCCAGCAGCCATAGATCCACTAGCGGGACGGGCACAGATACGCAGTATTTT,CASSHRSTSGTGTDTQYF
TRBV18,-,TRBJ2-5,TRBD2,TGTGCCAGCTCACCTCTAGCGGGAGCTCTACAAGAGACCCAGTACTTC,CASSPLAGALQETQYF
TRBV29-1,-,TRBJ2-3,-,TGCAGCGCTGGGGGGCAATACACAGATACGCAGTATTTT,CSAGGQYTDTQYF
TRBV6-1,-,TRBJ2-1,-,TGTGCCAGCAGTGAACAGCGGTCCCGAACCAATGAGCAGTTCTTC,CASSEQRSRTNEQFF